This entry lists 10 T cell receptor beta chains sequenced from one sample in a study of blood T cells in healthy people across ages. Through a sample-barcoded 5' primer and a J-beta primer mix, a second PCR was run for roughly 7 to 12 cycles. TCRdb passed the 5' RACE reads through MiXCR, listing each CDR3 protein once. Of over 550,000 distinct CDR3 sequences in the sample, about 30% were seen once. The sequencing sample was made of blood. Receptors originate from a woman older than 75 in good health.

CDR3 protein: CASSRGTGVPGELFF. The DNA for the CDR3 is TGTGCTTCTTCTCGCGGGACAGGGGTCCCCGGGGAGCTGTTTTTT. The genes are TRBV30 and TRBJ2-2; 10 nucleotides match TRBD1. CDR1 is GTSNPN and CDR2 is SVGIG in the germline V gene (reference sequence). This CDR3 region has 15 residues.

This clonotype was seen repeatedly, ten times or more. V and J are TRBV6-1 and TRBJ1-4; maybe TRBD1 (5 bases). Trimming took off 8 bases at V and 5 bases at J, with 12 bases between the two ends. Per germline, CDR1 MNHNS and CDR2 SASEGT. This CDR3 region has 13 residues. CDR3 sequence: CASAVGGNEKLFF. The CDR3 coding sequence is TGTGCCAGCGCCGTCGGGGGAAATGAAAAACTGTTTTTT.

The V call is TRBV7-2, the J call TRBJ1-5; D ambiguous. The CDR3 runs 14 residues. Trimming stripped 2 bases from V and 2 bases from J, with 7 bases between. CDR1 and CDR2 from the germline V gene are SGHTA and FQGNSA. CDR3 sequence (DNA): TGTGCCAGCAGCTTAATGCCAGGCAATCAGCCCCAGCATTTT. The encoded protein is CASSLMPGNQPQHF.

This clonotype was counted between two and nine times. This may arise from a read error, as a much more abundant clone is one base away. The rearrangement uses TRBV10-3 and TRBJ2-5; TRBD2 agrees at 15 bases. V lost 10 bases, J lost 11 bases, and 8 bases stayed unmatched. This CDR3 comprises 13 residues. The germline V gene has CDR1 ENHRY and CDR2 SYGVKD. CDR3: CATGTSGGNEQYF. For the CDR3, the DNA is TGTGCCACTGGGACTAGCGGGGGGAATGAGCAGTACTTC.

There are many counts of this clonotype. The gene calls are TRBV28 and TRBJ2-5; the D gene is possibly TRBD1 (6 bases). Per the germline V gene, CDR1 is MDHEN and CDR2 is SYDVKM. V was trimmed by 5 bases and J by 1 base, leaving 17 bases between them. The CDR3 loop spans 16 amino acids. CDR3 amino acids: CASSTTGTPIQETQYF. The DNA of the CDR3 is TGTGCCAGCAGTACAACCGGGACACCGATCCAAGAGACCCAGTACTTC.

Comment on this clonotype: A much larger clonotype is one base distant, so this may be a read error. The V call is TRBV10-3, the J call TRBJ2-7, with TRBD1 as a possible D gene (6 bases). Germline V gene data show CDR1 as ENHRY and CDR2 as SYGVKD. The CDR3 sequence is 15 residues long. The V gene lost 0 bases and the J gene lost 3 bases, with 12 bases spanning the gap. The DNA of the CDR3 is TGTGCCATCAGTGAGTCAACAGGGTCGGGCTACGAGCAGTACTTC. Translated: CAISESTGSGYEQYF.

A note on this clonotype: This may come from a read error, since a much larger clone is one base off. The chain couples TRBV20-1 to TRBJ1-1; D possibly corresponds to TRBD1 (6 bases). The CDR3 spans 17 residues. CDR1 is DFQATT, CDR2 SNEGSKA, per germline (reference sequence). The V end was cut by 7 bases, the J end by 5 bases, with 29 bases between. DNA for the CDR3: TGCAGTGATGATCCAATGCTTCCCGGGGGGCGTGGGACTGAAGCTTTCTTT. Its translation: CSDDPMLPGGRGTEAFF.

This clonotype was counted at least ten times. The J gene is TRBJ2-3, the V gene TRBV2; possible D gene TRBD1, 6 bases. Trimming stripped 7 bases from V and 5 bases from J, with 19 bases between. The CDR3 spans 15 residues. CDR1 and CDR2 from the germline V gene are SNHLY and FYNNEI. CDR3 amino acids: CASTRGGVRGDTQYF. The DNA of the CDR3 is TGTGCCAGCACGCGAGGGGGAGTCAGGGGAGATACGCAGTATTTT.

This clonotype has just a few counts. The chain carries TRBV5-5 and TRBJ2-3; D assignment may be TRBD1 or TRBD2 (5 bases each). V was pared by 0 bases and J by 1 base, with 12 bases between. There are 16 residues in the CDR3. Germline-derived CDR1 and CDR2 are SGHKS and YYEKEE (reference sequence). DNA for the CDR3: TGTGCCAGCAGCTTGGGCAGGGTCGGGGGCACAGATACGCAGTATTTT. Protein sequence: CASSLGRVGGTDTQYF.

This clonotype has a count of ten or more. The CDR3 reads CSVTSGTHEQYF. DNA of the CDR3: TGCAGCGTGACCAGCGGGACACACGAGCAGTACTTC. V gene TRBV29-1 combines with J gene TRBJ2-7; TRBD2 might be the D (7 bases). Germline CDR1 and CDR2: SQVTM and ANQGSEA. The CDR3 length is 12 residues. V lost 6 bases to trimming and J lost 5 bases, with 14 bases between them.